A single sample gave rise to the 5 T cell receptor beta chains below, sequenced in a study of cytomegalovirus exposure and HLA in healthy donors. The PCR used 60 Vbeta and 13 Jbeta primers. Clones were sequenced by immunoSEQ multiplex PCR, and TCRdb holds only the in-frame ones, with some missing. The sample lists roughly 130,000 clones; approximately 86% were seen once. Sequenced: PBMCs. These receptors originate from a boy aged 5 to 17 in good health and CMV-seronegative.

This chain links TRBV5-8 with TRBJ1-3, with 7 bases fitting TRBD1. The germline V gene encodes CDR1 SGHTS and CDR2 YDEGEE. With 4 bases clipped from V and 3 bases from J, the junction kept 7 bases outside the gene matches. There are 15 residues in the CDR3. CDR3 amino acids: CASSKIQGVGNTIYF. CDR3 DNA sequence: TGTGCCAGCAGCAAAATCCAGGGGGTTGGAAACACCATATATTTT.

This clone was seen once. This chain uses TRBV6-6 with TRBJ1-2; D is unclear. In germline, CDR1 is MNHNY, CDR2 SVGAGI (reference sequence). This CDR3 has 12 amino acids. V lost 5 bases to trimming and J lost 4 bases, with 8 bases between them. The CDR3 is CASSTDIYGYTF. Written as DNA, the CDR3 is TGTGCCAGCAGTACAGATATCTATGGCTACACCTTC.

V and J are TRBV9 and TRBJ2-3, with 7 nucleotides matching TRBD2. V gave up 2 bases and J gave up 2 bases; unmatched junction bases: 8. This CDR3 is 16 amino acids long. The germline CDR1 and CDR2 sequences are SGDLS and YYNGEE. The CDR3 nucleotides are TGTGCCAGCAGCGTCAGACTAGCCGGGGACACAGATACGCAGTATTTT. This codes for CASSVRLAGDTDTQYF.

This clone has only one observation. The chain combines TRBV4-1 with TRBJ2-7, with TRBD1 identical over 7 bases. In germline, CDR1 is MGHRA, CDR2 YSYEKL. This CDR3 has 15 residues. V shed 1 base, J shed 4 bases, and the junction held 7 bases outside the gene matches. In nucleotides, the CDR3 is TGCGCCAGCAGCCAAGCGATAGGGGGCTTATACGAGCAGTACTTC. Encoded protein: CASSQAIGGLYEQYF.

The chain carries TRBV5-1 and TRBJ1-1; D gene ambiguous. Germline-derived CDR1 and CDR2 are SGHRS and YFSETQ. V was pared by 0 bases and J by 2 bases, with 11 bases between. CDR3 length equals 15 residues. The CDR3 sequence is CASSLGLEDNTEAFF. The DNA for the CDR3 is TGCGCCAGCAGCTTGGGCTTGGAGGATAACACTGAAGCTTTCTTT. Looking up the rest from reference TRBV5-1 and TRBJ1-1 gives the full variable domain: KAGVTQTPRYLIKTRGQQVTLSCSPISGHRSVSWYQQTPGQGLQFLFEYFSETQRNKGNFPGRFSGRQFSNSRSEMNVSTLELGDSALYLCASSLGLEDNTEAFFGQGTRLTVV.